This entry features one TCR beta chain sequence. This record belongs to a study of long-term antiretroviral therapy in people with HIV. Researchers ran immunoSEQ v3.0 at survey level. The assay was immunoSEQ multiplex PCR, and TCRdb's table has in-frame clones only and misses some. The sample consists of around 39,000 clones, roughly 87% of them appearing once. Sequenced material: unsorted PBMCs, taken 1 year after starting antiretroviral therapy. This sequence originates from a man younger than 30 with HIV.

As DNA, the CDR3 is TGTGCCAGTAGTATCGGGACAGGGGCTCGGGAGACCCAGTACTTC. Translating gives CASSIGTGARETQYF. The chain has TRBV19 and TRBJ2-5, with 10 bases lining up with TRBD1. Per the germline V gene, CDR1 is LNHDA and CDR2 is SQIVND (reference sequence). The V and J ends lost 3 bases and 5 bases, in that order; junction bases with no gene match: 6. CDR3 length: 15 residues.